The 4 T cell receptor beta chains presented below share a single source sample, sequenced in a study of blood T cells in healthy people across ages. A sample-barcoded 5' primer and a J-beta primer mix were used in a second PCR of about 7 to 12 cycles. Via MiXCR, TCRdb re-called the 5' RACE reads, giving one row per CDR3 protein. The top ten hold roughly 3.9% of the sample, which has hundreds of thousands of distinct CDR3 sequences, around 21% seen once. Sequencing input: blood. Source of these receptors: a man between 65 and 80 years old in good health.

This clonotype was counted a few times. The V and J genes are TRBV3-1 and TRBJ2-3; a possible D gene is TRBD2 (6 bases). This CDR3 is built from 16 residues. The V and J ends lost 0 bases and 4 bases respectively, with 14 bases between them. Per germline, CDR1 LGHDT and CDR2 YNNKEL (reference sequence). This chain's CDR3 is CASSQERLVKADTQYF. The CDR3, as DNA: TGTGCCAGCAGCCAAGAACGACTAGTTAAGGCAGATACGCAGTATTTT.

This clonotype was seen more than once but under ten times. This chain joins TRBV9 and TRBJ1-6; D not certain. CDR1 is SGDLS and CDR2 is YYNGEE in the germline V gene. The CDR3 runs to 12 residues. V dropped 3 bases and J dropped 5 bases, with 3 bases sitting between them. The CDR3 DNA reads TGTGCCAGCAGCGCCCATAATTCACCCCTCCACTTT. Translation: CASSAHNSPLHF.

The table lists this clonotype with a few counts. The genes are TRBV6-2 or TRBV6-3 and TRBJ1-5; 8 bases are a match to TRBD1. The ends lost 5 bases at V and 7 bases at J; junction bases unmatched: 7. Per the germline V gene, CDR1 is MNHEY and CDR2 is SVGEGT. This CDR3 is built from 14 residues. CDR3 DNA sequence: TGTGCCAGCAGTACGGACAGGGCTTTCCAGCCCCAGCATTTT. Protein sequence: CASSTDRAFQPQHF.

The chain recombines TRBV24-1 with TRBJ2-3; a weak D match, TRBD2 (6 bases). The CDR3 spans 12 residues. V was clipped by 3 bases and J by 10 bases, with 10 bases between them. In germline, CDR1 is KGHDR, CDR2 SFDVKD. CDR3 loop: CATSDRRGAQYF. The CDR3, as DNA: TGTGCCACCAGTGATCGGCGGGGTGCGCAGTATTTT.